Presented here are 32 T cell receptor beta chains from one specimen sequenced in a study of T cells in Graves' hyperthyroidism and ophthalmopathy. Researchers amplified the TCR beta CDR3 regions from RNA transcripts. First-round RT-PCR of the TCR CDR3 relied on the HTBI primer set. TCRdb reanalysed the multiplex PCR reads using MiXCR and keeps one entry per CDR3 protein. The sample has hundreds of thousands of distinct CDR3 sequences; about a fifth are singletons. Sequencing input: blood. Every receptor here comes from a man aged 25-45 years with Graves' ophthalmopathy.

This clonotype was seen at least ten times. This chain joins TRBV7-3 and TRBJ2-1; D uncertain. Germline V lookup: CDR1 SGHTA, CDR2 FQGTGA. V was shortened by 6 bases and J by 1 base, with 13 bases between the two germline ends. The CDR3 spans 15 residues. This CDR3 is CASSLEPGSYNEQFF. The CDR3 region has the DNA TGTGCCAGCAGTTTAGAGCCTGGATCCTACAATGAGCAGTTCTTC.

This sequence joins TRBV12-5 and TRBJ2-1; D might be TRBD1 (6 bases). Germline CDR1 reads LGHNT; CDR2 reads FRNRAP. V was shortened by 5 bases and J by 6 bases, with 17 bases between the two germline ends. The CDR3 contains 15 residues. The CDR3 loop is CASGQQGIWGNEQFF. The CDR3 nucleotides are TGTGCTAGTGGTCAACAGGGAATCTGGGGCAATGAGCAGTTCTTC.

The rearrangement links TRBV27 to TRBJ1-5; D remains ambiguous. V lost 4 bases and J 7 bases, leaving 11 bases between the germline ends. The CDR3 is 13 amino acids. From germline, CDR1 is MNHEY and CDR2 SMNVEV (reference sequence). CDR3 region: CASSYAFGQPQHF. CDR3 in DNA: TGTGCCAGCAGTTACGCCTTTGGGCAGCCCCAGCATTTT.

The chain has TRBV28 and TRBJ1-5; 7 nucleotides match TRBD1. The V segment lost 5 bases and the J segment 4 bases; nucleotides outside the gene matches: 11. Germline CDR1 is MDHEN and CDR2 is SYDVKM. CDR3 length equals 16 residues. Here the CDR3 DNA reads TGTGCCAGCAGTCCTAATACAGGGGCAGGAAATCAGCCCCAGCATTTT. It encodes CASSPNTGAGNQPQHF.

This clonotype appeared a few times. The chain links TRBV4-3 to TRBJ1-5, with D hard to call. Germline V CDR1 and CDR2: LGHNA, YSLEER. The CDR3 is 16 amino acids. V lost 3 bases and J 1 base, leaving 13 bases between the germline ends. The DNA for the CDR3 is TGCGCCAGCAGCCAGGAAATCGGTACGAGCAATCAGCCCCAGCATTTT. Residues: CASSQEIGTSNQPQHF.

This clonotype was counted at least ten times. This rearrangement joins TRBV4-1 to TRBJ2-1; tentatively, D is TRBD2 (5 bases). This CDR3 spans 15 amino acids. Deletions cut 0 bases from V and 8 bases from J, with 14 bases between. Germline V lookup: CDR1 MGHRA, CDR2 YSYEKL. The CDR3 bases are TGCGCCAGCAGCCAAGAGGGTGTCCAGGAGGATGAGCAGTTCTTC. Its protein is CASSQEGVQEDEQFF.

V is TRBV18 and J is TRBJ1-4; D perhaps matches TRBD1 (6 bases). This CDR3 is built from 14 residues. With 8 bases removed from V and 7 bases from J, the gap between germline ends came to 17 bases. In germline, CDR1 is KGHSH, CDR2 LQKENI. The CDR3 sequence: CASAGGPVGEKLFF. CDR3 in DNA: TGTGCCAGCGCCGGGGGGCCCGTCGGTGAAAAACTGTTTTTT.

This clonotype was detected many times. The chain combines TRBV11-2 with TRBJ2-1, with unresolved D. The V gene lost 3 bases and the J gene lost 4 bases, with 10 bases spanning the gap. The CDR3 loop spans 14 amino acids. The V gene's germline CDR1 is SGHAT and CDR2 FQNNGV. The CDR3: CASSFTPIYNEQFF. The CDR3 region has the DNA TGTGCCAGCAGCTTCACCCCCATTTACAATGAGCAGTTCTTC. The whole variable domain, remainder taken from reference TRBV11-2 and TRBJ2-1, is EAGVAQSPRYKIIEKRQSVAFWCNPISGHATLYWYQQILGQGPKLLIQFQNNGVVDDSQLPKDRFSAERLKGVDSTLKIQPAKLEDSAVYLCASSFTPIYNEQFFGPGTRLTVL.

This clonotype was observed a few times. The chain joins TRBV3-1 to TRBJ2-5, with 10 nucleotides matching TRBD2. V lost 1 base and J lost 3; bases outside the gene matches: 5. Germline CDR1 is LGHDT and CDR2 is YNNKEL (reference sequence). The CDR3 consists of 16 residues. The CDR3 sequence: CASSQAPSGREETQYF. CDR3 in DNA: TGTGCCAGCAGCCAAGCCCCCAGCGGGAGGGAAGAGACCCAGTACTTC.

In this sample, this clonotype turned up a few times. The chain carries TRBV30 and TRBJ1-5, with D tentatively TRBD1 (5 bases). The V gene's germline CDR1 is GTSNPN and CDR2 SVGIG (reference sequence). The CDR3 loop spans 13 amino acids. V lost 3 bases and J lost 11, with 17 bases in between. For the CDR3, the DNA is TGTGCCTGGAGCGATGGGGGACTATTAGCCCAGCATTTT. Its translation: CAWSDGGLLAQHF.

Notes on this clonotype: This may be a read error: a much more frequent sequence differs by one nucleotide. The chain has TRBV28 and TRBJ2-7; 9 bases map to TRBD2. V dropped 4 bases and J dropped 7; count of bases not matched to a gene: 8. The germline V gene has CDR1 MDHEN and CDR2 SYDVKM. The CDR3 totals 14 residues. CDR3 sequence (DNA): TGTGCCAGCAGTTCACTAGTAGCGGGAGCTGAGCAGTACTTC. This translates into CASSSLVAGAEQYF.

This clonotype has a handful of counts. The chain recombines TRBV4-1 with TRBJ2-7; D perhaps matches TRBD2 (6 bases). Trimming pared 2 bases from V and 1 base from J, leaving 9 bases between. This CDR3 contains 14 residues. The germline CDR1 and CDR2 sequences are MGHRA and YSYEKL. CDR3 bases: TGCGCCAGCAGCCAAAATAGCGGATCCTACGAGCAGTACTTC. Translating it yields CASSQNSGSYEQYF.

The rearrangement joins TRBV27 to TRBJ2-3; 11 nucleotides match TRBD1. Germline CDR1 is MNHEY and CDR2 is SMNVEV (reference sequence). The CDR3 covers 16 residues. V shed 3 bases, J shed 5 bases, and the junction held 7 bases outside the gene matches. The CDR3 is CASSFRDRGWEDTQYF. In DNA form, the CDR3 reads TGTGCCAGCAGTTTCCGGGACAGGGGGTGGGAAGATACGCAGTATTTT.

This clonotype was detected a few times. The CDR3 DNA reads TGTGCCAGTAACCCGGACAGGGAGAACACTGAAGCTTTCTTT. Protein sequence: CASNPDRENTEAFF. This chain links TRBV19 with TRBJ1-1; 8 positions match TRBD1. V shed 7 bases and J 1 base; nucleotides not matched to a gene: 5. CDR1 LNHDA and CDR2 SQIVND come from the germline V gene (reference sequence). This CDR3 is 14 amino acids long.

The table lists this clonotype with a few counts. The rearrangement joins TRBV29-1 to TRBJ2-5, with a possible D match to TRBD2 (6 bases). This CDR3 region has 15 residues. From germline, CDR1 is SQVTM and CDR2 ANQGSEA. Trimming left V 4 bases short and J 2 bases short, with 17 bases between. This chain's CDR3 is CSVAPSGAGQETQYF. CDR3 DNA sequence: TGCAGCGTTGCCCCCTCGGGAGCAGGACAAGAGACCCAGTACTTC.

V gene TRBV9 combines with J gene TRBJ1-3; D unclear. The length of the CDR3 is 15 residues. CDR1 and CDR2 from the germline V gene are SGDLS and YYNGEE. V lost 0 bases, J lost 0 bases, and 7 bases lay in between. This CDR3 is CASSVAVYSGNTIYF. The CDR3, as DNA: TGTGCCAGCAGCGTAGCGGTTTACTCTGGAAACACCATATATTTT.

The rearrangement links TRBV7-9 to TRBJ2-1, with D unclear. Trimming shortened V by 3 bases and J by 9 bases, and 9 bases separated the two germline ends. Germline V gene lookup returns CDR1 SEHNR and CDR2 FQNEAQ (reference sequence). The length of the CDR3 is 12 residues. CDR3 region: CASSFSFGEQFF. In nucleotides, the CDR3 is TGTGCCAGCAGCTTCTCCTTTGGTGAGCAGTTCTTC.

This chain links TRBV30 with TRBJ2-7; no reliable D call. The germline V and J ends were trimmed by 7 bases and 2 bases, with 12 bases remaining between them. The germline gives CDR1 GTSNPN, CDR2 SVGIG (reference sequence). This CDR3 has 12 amino acids. CDR3 nucleotide sequence: TGTGCCTCCTCTTATGAGGCCTACGAGCAGTACTTC. It is translated as CASSYEAYEQYF.

The chain employs TRBV28 and TRBJ2-1; D not resolved. Per the germline V gene, CDR1 is MDHEN and CDR2 is SYDVKM. Trimming took 3 bases from V and 5 from J, leaving 8 bases between them. This CDR3 comprises 13 residues. The chain's CDR3 is CASSFLGNNEQFF. CDR3 nucleotides: TGTGCCAGCAGTTTTCTAGGTAACAATGAGCAGTTCTTC.

The chain employs TRBV7-9 and TRBJ2-5; D remains unclear. This CDR3 comprises 13 residues. The germline CDR1 and CDR2 sequences are SEHNR and FQNEAQ (reference sequence). V shed 1 base and J shed 3 bases, with 6 bases lying between them. The DNA for the CDR3 is TGTGCCAGCAGCTTAGGAGAGAAAGAGACCCAGTACTTC. Translating gives CASSLGEKETQYF. The whole variable domain, filled in from reference TRBV7-9 and TRBJ2-5, reads DTGVSQNPRHKITKRGQNVTFRCDPISEHNRLYWYRQTLGQGPEFLTYFQNEAQLEKSRLLSDRFSAERPKGSFSTLEIQRTEQGDSAMYLCASSLGEKETQYFGPGTRLLVL.

This clonotype has a count of ten or more. The rearrangement joins TRBV28 to TRBJ2-3, with a tentative D call TRBD2 (5 bases). The germline V gene encodes CDR1 MDHEN and CDR2 SYDVKM. The V end lost 7 bases, the J end lost 0 bases, and 14 bases lay between the germline ends. The CDR3 spans 15 residues. The CDR3 nucleotides read TGTGCCAGCAAGGGAATGGACTCTAGCACAGATACGCAGTATTTT. It specifies CASKGMDSSTDTQYF.

This clonotype has ten or more counts. The J gene is TRBJ2-1, the V gene TRBV12-3 or TRBV12-4, with a tentative D call TRBD2 (5 bases). The V end lost 4 bases, the J end lost 5 bases, and 18 bases lay between the germline ends. The CDR3 contains 16 residues. The CDR3 DNA follows: TGTGCCAGCAGTTCCCCCGTTGGCGGGCCTGACAATGAGCAGTTCTTC. This gives the protein CASSSPVGGPDNEQFF.

The chain recombines TRBV5-5 with TRBJ1-2; TRBD1 might be the D (6 bases). CDR1 SGHKS and CDR2 YYEKEE come from the germline V gene (reference sequence). The CDR3 has 19 residues. V lost 2 bases, J lost 0 bases, and 23 bases lay in between. This CDR3 reads CASSFGLGGTDIANYGYTF. CDR3 DNA: TGTGCCAGCAGCTTCGGTTTGGGGGGCACCGACATAGCTAACTATGGCTACACCTTC. Full variable domain (outside the CDR3, taken from reference TRBV5-5 and TRBJ1-2): DAGVTQSPTHLIKTRGQQVTLRCSPISGHKSVSWYQQVLGQGPQFIFQYYEKEERGRGNFPDRFSARQFPNYSSELNVNALLLGDSALYLCASSFGLGGTDIANYGYTFGSGTRLTVV.

The chain employs TRBV28 and TRBJ1-4, with 7 bases lining up with TRBD1. Losses at the gene ends were 4 bases for V and 8 bases for J; bases not matched to a gene: 10. CDR1 and CDR2 (germline): MDHEN, SYDVKM. The CDR3 covers 15 residues. The CDR3 DNA follows: TGTGCCAGCAGTTCTACAGGGGTGCTAAGCGAAAAACTGTTTTTT. The encoded protein is CASSSTGVLSEKLFF.

This rearrangement joins TRBV7-9 to TRBJ1-3, with D possibly being TRBD1 (6 bases). CDR3 size: 18 residues. From germline, CDR1 is SEHNR and CDR2 FQNEAQ (reference sequence). Trimming shortened V by 1 base and J by 4 bases, and 20 bases separated the two germline ends. This chain's CDR3 is CASSLEGYRVNSGNTIYF. CDR3 sequence (DNA): TGTGCCAGCAGCTTAGAAGGGTACAGGGTAAATTCCGGAAACACCATATATTTT.

This clonotype showed up many times. The V and J genes are TRBV28 and TRBJ2-7, with D tentatively TRBD1 (5 bases). Germline V CDR1 and CDR2: MDHEN, SYDVKM. This CDR3 has 13 amino acids. V gave up 6 bases and J gave up 9 bases, with 18 bases separating them. DNA for the CDR3: TGTGCCAGCAGCCCCTCAGGGCAGGTTGGGCAGTACTTC. Translation gives CASSPSGQVGQYF.

This clonotype was seen more than once but under ten times. The chain couples TRBV24-1 to TRBJ2-3; D unclear. Per the germline V gene, CDR1 is KGHDR and CDR2 is SFDVKD. V gave up 4 bases and J gave up 3 bases, with 10 bases separating them. The CDR3 spans 14 residues. In nucleotides, the CDR3 is TGTGCCACCAGTGAATCAGCAAGGACAGATACGCAGTATTTT. Amino acid sequence: CATSESARTDTQYF.

This clonotype was picked up many times. The chain is built from TRBV2 and TRBJ2-7; 8 bases are a match to TRBD2. Germline lookup yields CDR1 SNHLY and CDR2 FYNNEI. There are 13 residues in the CDR3. V dropped 5 bases and J dropped 6; count of bases not matched to a gene: 6. Here the CDR3 DNA reads TGTGCCAGCAGTACCGGGACTAGGGGCGAGCAGTACTTC. This translates into CASSTGTRGEQYF.

This clonotype was observed a few times. The gene calls are TRBV11-2 and TRBJ2-1; 13 bases line up with TRBD2. The CDR3 extends over 17 amino acids. J gave up 5 bases and V 3 bases, and 7 bases lay outside the gene matches. Germline assignment: CDR1 SGHAT and CDR2 FQNNGV. The CDR3 protein is CASSLRLAGGTDNEQFF. The DNA of the CDR3 is TGTGCCAGCAGCTTGAGACTAGCGGGGGGCACTGACAATGAGCAGTTCTTC.

This clonotype was picked up a small number of times. The rearrangement joins TRBV30 to TRBJ1-2; 9 bases agree with TRBD1. The CDR3 has 13 amino acids. J was trimmed by 14 bases and V by 4 bases; bases with no gene match: 14. Germline V gene lookup returns CDR1 GTSNPN and CDR2 SVGIG (reference sequence). For the CDR3, the DNA is TGTGCCTGGATGGGGGACAGGGCTCAGCGACAGACCTTC. Amino acid sequence: CAWMGDRAQRQTF.

This chain uses TRBV24-1 with TRBJ2-2; D remains ambiguous. The V end was cut by 8 bases, the J end by 2 bases, with 5 bases between. Looked up from germline, CDR1 is KGHDR and CDR2 is SFDVKD. The length of the CDR3 is 12 residues. The CDR3 region has the DNA TGTGCCACCATGGCCAACACCGGGGAGCTGTTTTTT. Protein sequence: CATMANTGELFF.

The sample holds many counts of this clonotype. In DNA form, the CDR3 reads TGTGCCACCAGCAGAGAGGACGGATCCAACTATGGCTACACCTTC. It yields the protein CATSREDGSNYGYTF. This rearrangement joins TRBV15 to TRBJ1-2; unclear D gene. V was cut by 0 bases and J by 2 bases, with 10 bases left in between. There are 15 residues in the CDR3. The germline CDR1 and CDR2 sequences are LNHNV and YYDKDF (reference sequence).